Shown below are 25 T cell receptor beta chains from a single sample sequenced in a study of CD8 T cells in Susac syndrome. A quantity of about 0.5 to 1 ug RNA underwent reverse transcription using random hexamers. MiXCR was run by TCRdb on the immunoSEQ multiplex PCR reads, yielding one entry per CDR3 protein. This table holds about 140,000 distinct CDR3 sequences, 94% found once. Sequencing input: CD8+ T cells from PBMCs. All receptors derive from a human donor in good health.

The J gene is TRBJ2-1, the V gene TRBV5-1, with D unclear. The CDR3 is 17 residues long. V lost 0 bases and J 1 base, leaving 14 bases between the germline ends. Per the germline V gene, CDR1 is SGHRS and CDR2 is YFSETQ. The CDR3 DNA reads TGCGCCAGCAGCTTGGAGTGGCAGAGTCGTTCCTACAATGAGCAGTTCTTC. Translated: CASSLEWQSRSYNEQFF.

This sequence joins TRBV2 and TRBJ2-1; 7 bases align to TRBD1. Germline CDR1 is SNHLY and CDR2 is FYNNEI. V trimming: 11 bases; J trimming: 6 bases; junction bases outside the gene matches: 7. The length of the CDR3 is 12 residues. The CDR3 here is CAGQDRSNEQFF. The CDR3 nucleotides read TGTGCCGGTCAGGACAGGAGCAATGAGCAGTTCTTC.

CDR3 residues: CASSLSGETSGELFF. Written as DNA, the CDR3 is TGTGCCAGCAGTTTATCCGGGGAAACCTCCGGGGAGCTGTTTTTT. J is TRBJ2-2 and V is TRBV27, with D maybe TRBD2 (5 bases). This CDR3 has 15 residues. Germline V gene data show CDR1 as MNHEY and CDR2 as SMNVEV (reference sequence). V was trimmed by 0 bases and J by 6 bases, leaving 11 bases between them.

The chain is built from TRBV12-3 or TRBV12-4 and TRBJ2-1; 10 positions match TRBD2. The CDR3 covers 15 residues. V lost 6 bases, J lost 5 bases, and 7 bases stayed unmatched. The CDR3 DNA reads as TGTGCCAGCAGCCCAACTAGCGGGGCTAACAATGAGCAGTTCTTC. Protein sequence: CASSPTSGANNEQFF.

This sequence joins TRBV29-1 and TRBJ2-7, with D possibly matching TRBD1 (6 bases). Trimming cost V 2 bases and J 2 bases, with 13 bases left between them. Germline V lookup: CDR1 SQVTM, CDR2 ANQGSEA. The CDR3 contains 14 residues. The CDR3 region is CSVEFPGETYEQYF. The CDR3 bases are TGCAGCGTTGAATTTCCAGGGGAGACCTACGAGCAGTACTTC.

V gene TRBV7-9 combines with J gene TRBJ2-5; 7 bases are shared with TRBD2. This CDR3 comprises 15 residues. The germline V gene encodes CDR1 SEHNR and CDR2 FQNEAQ (reference sequence). With 5 bases clipped from V and 4 bases from J, the junction kept 10 bases outside the gene matches. As DNA, the CDR3 is TGTGCCAGCAGCCCTAATATGAGGGAGGGAGAGACCCAGTACTTC. Amino acids: CASSPNMREGETQYF.

The genes are TRBV6-2 or TRBV6-3 and TRBJ1-4, with a tentative D call TRBD1 (6 bases). Trimming pared 2 bases from V and 0 bases from J, leaving 16 bases between. Germline assignment: CDR1 MNHEY and CDR2 SVGEGT. The CDR3 extends over 18 amino acids. Written as DNA, the CDR3 is TGTGCCAGCAGTTACGTCCGCGGACAGCTTGCAACTAATGAAAAACTGTTTTTT. Its protein is CASSYVRGQLATNEKLFF.

The CDR3 nucleotides are TGCAGTGCTAGAGAAGACAGGGAGCAAGAGACCCAGTACTTC. It codes for CSAREDREQETQYF. The chain has TRBV20-1 and TRBJ2-5; 7 nucleotides align to TRBD1. Trimming removed 0 bases from V and 2 bases from J; junction bases left unmatched: 3. The germline V gene has CDR1 DFQATT and CDR2 SNEGSKA (reference sequence). The CDR3 covers 14 residues.

The V call is TRBV13, the J call TRBJ2-1, with 13 bases matching TRBD2. Germline loops: CDR1 PRHDT, CDR2 FYEKMQ (reference sequence). The CDR3 is 13 amino acids. The J segment lost 15 bases and the V segment lost 5 bases, leaving 7 bases of the junction unmatched. The CDR3: CASSTGLAGVSFF. The CDR3 coding sequence is TGTGCCAGCAGCACCGGACTAGCGGGAGTATCGTTCTTC.

This chain uses TRBV29-1 with TRBJ1-1, with D hard to call. The CDR3 length is 14 residues. Germline assignment: CDR1 SQVTM and CDR2 ANQGSEA. The CDR3 region is CTVLNRELNTEAFF. CDR3 DNA sequence: TGCACCGTGCTGAATAGAGAACTGAACACTGAAGCTTTCTTT.

This rearrangement joins TRBV7-6 to TRBJ2-5; 9 nucleotides align to TRBD1. The CDR3 runs 14 residues. Unmatched junction bases numbered 7, after V lost 6 bases and J lost 5 bases. Germline V gene data show CDR1 as SGHVS and CDR2 as FNYEAQ. The CDR3 region is CASSPGQGFETQYF. CDR3 DNA sequence: TGTGCCAGCAGTCCGGGACAGGGATTTGAGACCCAGTACTTC.

The gene calls are TRBV5-6 and TRBJ1-5, with a possible D match to TRBD1 (6 bases). The CDR3 contains 17 residues. V lost 1 base, J lost 4 bases, and 18 bases lay in between. Germline V gene lookup returns CDR1 SGHDT and CDR2 YYEEEE. The CDR3 is CASSLLAGDETNQPQHF. The DNA for the CDR3 is TGTGCCAGCAGCTTGTTAGCAGGGGATGAAACTAATCAGCCCCAGCATTTT.

The chain couples TRBV7-2 to TRBJ2-1; D remains unclear. CDR1 is SGHTA, CDR2 FQGNSA, per germline. The CDR3 runs to 12 residues. V gave up 6 bases and J gave up 8 bases, with 11 bases separating them. DNA for the CDR3: TGTGCCAGCAGTCCCATTCCCCATGAGCAGTTCTTC. Translating it yields CASSPIPHEQFF.

The J gene is TRBJ2-2, the V gene TRBV20-1, with D possibly matching TRBD1 (6 bases). The CDR3 contains 17 residues. The germline V gene has CDR1 DFQATT and CDR2 SNEGSKA (reference sequence). V lost 0 bases, J lost 0 bases, and 14 bases lay in between. DNA of the CDR3: TGCAGTGCTAGAGATGGGATGACAGGATCGAACACCGGGGAGCTGTTTTTT. Protein product: CSARDGMTGSNTGELFF.

The V call is TRBV28, the J call TRBJ2-1; perhaps TRBD2 as D (6 bases). CDR1 is MDHEN, CDR2 SYDVKM, per germline. The CDR3 runs to 14 residues. Trimming took off 6 bases at V and 6 bases at J, with 15 bases between the two ends. CDR3 DNA sequence: TGTGCCAGCAGGGGCGGGACCTCCCTCAATGAGCAGTTCTTC. This codes for CASRGGTSLNEQFF.

V is TRBV2 and J is TRBJ2-7, with D perhaps matching TRBD2 (6 bases). CDR3 length equals 11 residues. Germline V gene data show CDR1 as SNHLY and CDR2 as FYNNEI. CDR3 amino acids: CAGRGSAEQYF. CDR3 nucleotide sequence: TGTGCGGGACGGGGGTCCGCCGAGCAGTACTTC.

This clonotype has just one count. J is TRBJ2-7 and V is TRBV29-1; D is uncertain. Germline V gene lookup returns CDR1 SQVTM and CDR2 ANQGSEA. The CDR3 is 12 amino acids. Trimming pared 4 bases from V and 3 bases from J, leaving 10 bases between. The CDR3 nucleotides are TGCAGCGTTGCTGGGATTAACTACGAGCAGTACTTC. Its translation: CSVAGINYEQYF.

The rearrangement uses TRBV7-9 and TRBJ2-1; D is perhaps TRBD2 (6 bases). Germline CDR1 is SEHNR and CDR2 is FQNEAQ (reference sequence). This CDR3 has 11 residues. V was pared by 4 bases and J by 10 bases, with 8 bases between. The DNA for the CDR3 is TGTGCCAGCAGCTCGGGGGTGGAGCAGTTCTTC. Translated: CASSSGVEQFF. Drawing the rest from reference TRBV7-9 and TRBJ2-1, the complete variable domain is DTGVSQNPRHKITKRGQNVTFRCDPISEHNRLYWYRQTLGQGPEFLTYFQNEAQLEKSRLLSDRFSAERPKGSFSTLEIQRTEQGDSAMYLCASSSGVEQFFGPGTRLTVL.

This clonotype is a singleton in its sample. The rearrangement links TRBV30 to TRBJ2-1; tentatively, D is TRBD2 (6 bases). The CDR3 length is 15 residues. From germline, CDR1 is GTSNPN and CDR2 SVGIG (reference sequence). Trimming removed 0 bases from V and 1 base from J, with 10 bases in between. The CDR3 DNA follows: TGTGCCTGGAGTGTCTCCAGCGGGTCCTACAATGAGCAGTTCTTC. Protein sequence: CAWSVSSGSYNEQFF.

This clonotype has a handful of counts. This chain connects TRBV28 to TRBJ2-1; TRBD2 agrees at 10 bases. The CDR3 has 14 residues. Germline lookup yields CDR1 MDHEN and CDR2 SYDVKM. The ends lost 3 bases at V and 7 bases at J; junction bases unmatched: 3. CDR3 amino acids: CASSLLAGVNEQFF. The DNA for the CDR3 is TGTGCCAGCAGTTTGCTAGCGGGAGTTAATGAGCAGTTCTTC. The whole variable domain, remainder taken from reference TRBV28 and TRBJ2-1, is DVKVTQSSRYLVKRTGEKVFLECVQDMDHENMFWYRQDPGLGLRLIYFSYDVKMKEKGDIPEGYSVSREKKERFSLILESASTNQTSMYLCASSLLAGVNEQFFGPGTRLTVL.

This chain connects TRBV7-8 to TRBJ2-4; D gene uncertain. The CDR3 loop spans 14 amino acids. The germline V gene encodes CDR1 SGHVS and CDR2 FQNEAQ. V was cut by 1 base and J by 4 bases, with 8 bases left in between. CDR3 amino acids: CASSLGTPKNIQYF. The CDR3 region has the DNA TGTGCCAGCAGCTTAGGGACCCCGAAAAACATTCAGTACTTC. The variable domain in full, with the rest retrieved from reference TRBV7-8 and TRBJ2-4, is GAGVSQSPRYKVAKRGQDVALRCDPISGHVSLFWYQQALGQGPEFLTYFQNEAQLDKSGLPSDRFFAERPEGSVSTLKIQRTQQEDSAVYLCASSLGTPKNIQYFGAGTRLSVL.

This clonotype was seen a single time. The CDR3 DNA reads as TGTGCCAGCAGTGAATCCAGGGGGCGCATAGAGACCCAGTACTTC. Encoded protein: CASSESRGRIETQYF. The gene calls are TRBV25-1 and TRBJ2-5; the match to TRBD1 covers 8 bases. The CDR3 has 15 amino acids. Germline CDR1 reads MGHDK; CDR2 reads SYGVNS. Losses at the gene ends were 1 base for V and 4 bases for J; bases not matched to a gene: 5.

The rearrangement uses TRBV15 and TRBJ2-7; 8 bases align to TRBD2. The CDR3 runs to 14 residues. The V gene end was trimmed by 5 bases and the J gene end by 7 bases; junction bases not matched to a gene: 10. Per the germline V gene, CDR1 is LNHNV and CDR2 is YYDKDF (reference sequence). The CDR3 reads CATSAAGDPLEQYF. The CDR3 region has the DNA TGTGCCACCAGCGCAGCGGGAGACCCATTAGAGCAGTACTTC.

The J gene is TRBJ2-1, the V gene TRBV30; the D gene could be TRBD1 or TRBD2 (5 bases each). The germline V gene encodes CDR1 GTSNPN and CDR2 SVGIG (reference sequence). The V end lost 3 bases, the J end lost 6 bases, and 15 bases lay between the germline ends. This CDR3 spans 14 amino acids. The CDR3 DNA reads TGTGCCTGGAGCGGGACGCCAGACCTCAATGAGCAGTTCTTC. Translating it yields CAWSGTPDLNEQFF. Together with reference TRBV30 and TRBJ2-1, the CDR3 gives the full variable domain: SQTIHQWPATLVQPVGSPLSLECTVEGTSNPNLYWYRQAAGRGLQLLFYSVGIGQISSEVPQNLSASRPQDRQFILSSKKLLLSDSGFYLCAWSGTPDLNEQFFGPGTRLTVL.

CDR3 coding DNA: TGTGCCAGTAGTATGTCACACATCACTGAAGCTTTCTTT. As protein: CASSMSHITEAFF. The chain couples TRBV19 to TRBJ1-1; D ambiguous. V lost 3 bases to trimming and J lost 4 bases, with 9 bases between them. Germline-derived CDR1 and CDR2 are LNHDA and SQIVND (reference sequence). This CDR3 has 13 amino acids.